The clone carrying this T cell receptor beta chain was picked up many times. The antigen is unknown. These data belong to a study of T cells in Graves' hyperthyroidism and ophthalmopathy. Overall study findings and caveats: Separation of ophthalmopathy from stable hyperthyroidism was achieved by a 13 V-J model. Blood held most thyroid clonotypes expanded above 0.001 frequency.

The TCR beta CDR3 regions underwent amplification using RNA transcripts as the source. RT-PCR in the first round (using the HTBI primer set) targeted the TCR CDR3. TCRdb re-called the multiplex PCR reads through MiXCR, storing one row per CDR3 protein. The repertoire holds about 400,000 distinct CDR3 sequences, with about a sixth as singletons. The sequence was obtained from a woman aged 18-29 years with Graves' hyperthyroidism. Sequencing was performed on blood.

CDR3 sequence reads: CSARDRWRTNSGNTIYF. The CDR3, as DNA: TGCAGTGCTAGAGATCGCTGGCGGACAAACTCTGGAAACACCATATATTTT. J is TRBJ1-3 and V is TRBV20-1; D might be TRBD1 (5 bases). The germline V gene encodes CDR1 DFQATT and CDR2 SNEGSKA (reference sequence). The CDR3 is made up of 17 amino acids. Trimming removed 0 bases from V and 0 bases from J, with 15 bases in between.